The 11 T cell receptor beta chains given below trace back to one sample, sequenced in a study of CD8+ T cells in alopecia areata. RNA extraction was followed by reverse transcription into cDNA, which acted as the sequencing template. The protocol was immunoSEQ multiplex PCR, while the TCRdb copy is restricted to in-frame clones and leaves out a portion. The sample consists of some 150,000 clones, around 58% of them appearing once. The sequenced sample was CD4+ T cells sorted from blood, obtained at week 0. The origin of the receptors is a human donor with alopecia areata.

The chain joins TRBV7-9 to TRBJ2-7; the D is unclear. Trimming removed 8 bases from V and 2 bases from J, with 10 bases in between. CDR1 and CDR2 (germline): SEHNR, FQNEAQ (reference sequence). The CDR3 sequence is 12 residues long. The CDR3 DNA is TGTGCCAGCGAAAAGAGTCCCTACGAGCAGTACTTC. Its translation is CASEKSPYEQYF.

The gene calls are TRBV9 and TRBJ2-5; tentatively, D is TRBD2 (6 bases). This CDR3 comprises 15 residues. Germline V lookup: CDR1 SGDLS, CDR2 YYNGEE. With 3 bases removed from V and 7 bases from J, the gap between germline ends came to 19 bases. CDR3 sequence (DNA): TGTGCCAGCAGCGGTGGACCATCCCCCGGGGGGACCCAGTACTTC. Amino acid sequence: CASSGGPSPGGTQYF.

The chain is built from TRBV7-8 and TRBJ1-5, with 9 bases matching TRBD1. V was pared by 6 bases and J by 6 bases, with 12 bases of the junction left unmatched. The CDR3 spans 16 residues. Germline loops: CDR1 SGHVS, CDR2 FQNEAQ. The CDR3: CASSGTGTVFGQPQHF. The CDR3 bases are TGTGCCAGCAGTGGGACAGGGACGGTATTCGGTCAGCCCCAGCATTTT.

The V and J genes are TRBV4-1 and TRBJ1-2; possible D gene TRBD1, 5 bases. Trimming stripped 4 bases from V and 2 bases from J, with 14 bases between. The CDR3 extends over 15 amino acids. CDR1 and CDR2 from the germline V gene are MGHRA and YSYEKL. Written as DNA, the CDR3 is TGCGCCAGCAGCCCATGGGACGGGCAGAACTATGGCTACACCTTC. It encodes CASSPWDGQNYGYTF.

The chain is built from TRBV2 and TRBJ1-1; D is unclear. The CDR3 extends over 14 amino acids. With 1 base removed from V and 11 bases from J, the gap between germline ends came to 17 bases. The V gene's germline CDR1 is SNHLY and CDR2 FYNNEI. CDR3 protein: CASSEGTPGLAAFF. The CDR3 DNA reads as TGTGCCAGCAGTGAAGGGACGCCCGGTTTAGCGGCTTTCTTT.

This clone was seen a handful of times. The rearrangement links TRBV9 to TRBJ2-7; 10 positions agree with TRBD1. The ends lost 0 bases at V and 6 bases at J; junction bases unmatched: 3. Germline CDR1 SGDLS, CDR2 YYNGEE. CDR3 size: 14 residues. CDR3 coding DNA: TGTGCCAGCAGCGTAGGACAGGGGGCGTCCGAGCAGTACTTC. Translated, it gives CASSVGQGASEQYF.

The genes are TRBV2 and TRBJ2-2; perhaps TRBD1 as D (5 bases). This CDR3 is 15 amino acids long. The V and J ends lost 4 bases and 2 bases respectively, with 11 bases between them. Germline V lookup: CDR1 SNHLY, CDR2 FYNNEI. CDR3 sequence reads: CASSGWTRNTGELFF. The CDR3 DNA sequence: TGTGCCAGCAGTGGGTGGACAAGAAACACCGGGGAGCTGTTTTTT.

The CDR3 nucleotides read TGCAGCGTTTCCCTGGTAAGGGATGGCACCATATATTTT. This translates into CSVSLVRDGTIYF. The V call is TRBV29-1, the J call TRBJ1-3, with no clear D. CDR1 is SQVTM and CDR2 is ANQGSEA in the germline V gene. The CDR3 loop spans 13 amino acids. Trimming pared 5 bases from V and 9 bases from J, leaving 17 bases between.

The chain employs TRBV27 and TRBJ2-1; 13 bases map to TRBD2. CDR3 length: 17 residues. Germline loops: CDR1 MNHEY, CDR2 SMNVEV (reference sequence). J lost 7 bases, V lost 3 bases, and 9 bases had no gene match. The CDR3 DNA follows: TGTGCCAGCAGTTTTTCTAAGGGGACTAGCGGGGTAAATGAGCAGTTCTTC. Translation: CASSFSKGTSGVNEQFF.

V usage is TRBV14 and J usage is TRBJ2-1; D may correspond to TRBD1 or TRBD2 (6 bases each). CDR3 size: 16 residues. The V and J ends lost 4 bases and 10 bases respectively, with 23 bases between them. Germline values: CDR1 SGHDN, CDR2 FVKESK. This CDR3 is CASSRLSGAYNGEQFF. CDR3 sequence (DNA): TGTGCCAGCAGCCGGTTGTCGGGGGCTTACAATGGAGAGCAGTTCTTC.

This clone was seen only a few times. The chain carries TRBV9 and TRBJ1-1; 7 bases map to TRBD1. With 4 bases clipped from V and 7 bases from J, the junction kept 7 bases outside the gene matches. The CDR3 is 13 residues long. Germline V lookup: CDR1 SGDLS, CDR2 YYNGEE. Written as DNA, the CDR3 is TGTGCCAGCAGCCCAGGGGGGAAGGGTGAAGCTTTCTTT. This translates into CASSPGGKGEAFF.